This T cell receptor beta chain comes out of a study of cytomegalovirus exposure and HLA in healthy donors. Study details: The 120 or so validation repertoires, a later analysis reported, used the same platform as the approximately 700 first-cohort repertoires. Study-wide results and limits: TCR beta chains numbering more than 150 were designated cytomegalovirus-associated. Per published reports, the classifier diagnosed cytomegalovirus status with high specificity and sensitivity.

Germline-derived CDR1 and CDR2 are SGHNT and YENEEA. The CDR3 sequence is 14 residues long. With V trimmed by 5 bases and J by 2 bases, 4 bases remained unmatched. Data came from immunoSEQ multiplex PCR; TCRdb stores just in-frame clones and leaves some out. The sample holds over 80,000 clones, roughly 85% seen once. As for this clone: No antigen is known for it.

The V gene is TRBV11-3, the J gene TRBJ2-3; 7 positions agree with TRBD1. The material sequenced was PBMCs. The sequence was obtained from a man aged 18 to 30 in good health and CMV-seropositive. CDR3 region: CASSRGQDTDTQYF. In nucleotides, the CDR3 is TGTGCCAGCAGCCGCGGACAGGACACAGATACGCAGTATTTT.